A single sample is the source of the 28 T cell receptor beta chains below, sequenced in a study of tumor-infiltrating lymphocytes in primary liver carcinoma. The template, 450 to 650 ng total RNA, yielded TCR beta cDNA made with a constant-region primer. For TCR beta, libraries were produced by three nested multiplex PCR rounds using slightly modified ARM-PCR. Use of TRBV1-TRBV30 forward primers with a C-beta reverse primer characterized the first two PCR rounds, which lasted around 11 cycles each. One entry per CDR3 protein, called by TCRdb with MiXCR from the multiplex PCR reads. The profile shows around 330,000 distinct CDR3 sequences, roughly 60% of them singletons. Blood RNA originated from unsorted whole blood, with germline DNA additionally extracted. What was sequenced was peripheral blood. Receptors were obtained from a man aged 35-49 years with primary liver carcinoma and hepatitis B virus infection.

For the CDR3, the DNA is TGTGCCAGCACTTCAGGGGTGAACTACGAGCAGTACTTC. Its translation: CASTSGVNYEQYF. The rearrangement links TRBV28 to TRBJ2-7, with a weak D call TRBD1 (6 bases). CDR1 and CDR2 from the germline V gene are MDHEN and SYDVKM. Trimming removed 7 bases from V and 3 bases from J, with 13 bases in between. This CDR3 contains 13 residues.

This clonotype has only one observation. The genes are TRBV24-1 and TRBJ2-1; TRBD2 matches at 11 bases. The CDR3 sequence is 15 residues long. The V and J ends lost 7 bases and 3 bases, in that order; junction bases with no gene match: 4. Germline CDR1 KGHDR, CDR2 SFDVKD. CDR3 sequence (DNA): TGTGCCACCAGCTTAGCGGGGGGGCTCTACAATGAGCAGTTCTTC. Translation gives CATSLAGGLYNEQFF.

This clonotype came up once. The rearrangement joins TRBV6-2 or TRBV6-3 to TRBJ2-1; TRBD2 matches 7 bases. CDR1 is MNHEY and CDR2 is SVGEGT in the germline V gene. There are 19 residues in the CDR3. Trimming removed 6 bases from V and 7 bases from J; junction bases left unmatched: 24. CDR3 coding DNA: TGTGCCAGCAGGCCTCTCAATGGGAGGGCCGTTTTGGTAGGGAATGAGCAGTTCTTC. It yields the protein CASRPLNGRAVLVGNEQFF.

There are a few counts of this clonotype. Given a much more abundant clone one base away, this may be a read error. The J gene is TRBJ2-1, the V gene TRBV4-2; D may be TRBD2 (5 bases). This CDR3 contains 13 residues. Germline CDR1 and CDR2: LGHNA and YNFKEQ. The CDR3 nucleotides are TGTGCCAGCAGCCCGCCCGACTACAATGAGCAGTCCTTC. Protein: CASSPPDYNEQSF.

About this clonotype: One end of the junction varies from germline; a read error may be responsible. The V and J genes are TRBV10-3 and TRBJ1-1; TRBD1 matches at 9 bases. The CDR3 totals 16 residues. Germline V gene lookup returns CDR1 ENHRY and CDR2 SYGVKD. CDR3 nucleotides: TGTGCCATCAGTGAGTCAACAGGGGGCAGGAACACTGAAGTTTTCTTT. Translation: CAISESTGGRNTEVFF.

This clonotype has a count of ten or more. The chain carries TRBV12-3 or TRBV12-4 and TRBJ2-2; TRBD1 aligns across 7 bases. The trim removed 3 bases at V and 4 bases at J, leaving 8 bases unmatched. CDR3 length: 16 residues. The CDR3 coding sequence is TGTGCCAGCAGTTTTTACCGGACAGGTAGCACCGGGGAGCTGTTTTTT. It yields the protein CASSFYRTGSTGELFF.

Details on this clonotype: Germline is not matched at one junction end, which may reflect a read error. The V gene is TRBV12-3 or TRBV12-4, the J gene TRBJ2-1; a possible D gene is TRBD2 (5 bases). The CDR3 extends over 13 amino acids. CDR3 sequence (DNA): TGTGTCAGCAGTCTCGGACTCGATGGGGAGCAATTCTTC. Its protein is CVSSLGLDGEQFF.

About this clonotype: The junction departs from germline at one end; a sequencing error may be responsible. The V gene is TRBV13, the J gene TRBJ2-3, with 10 nucleotides matching TRBD1. Germline V gene sequence: CDR1 PRHDT, CDR2 FYEKMQ (reference sequence). CDR3 size: 16 residues. The CDR3 sequence: CASSDPRDRGSDMQYF. The CDR3 nucleotides read TGTGCCAGCAGCGACCCCCGGGACAGGGGATCCGATATGCAGTATTTT.

V gene TRBV7-9 combines with J gene TRBJ2-7, with D uncertain. The CDR3 sequence is 13 residues long. Germline loops: CDR1 SEHNR, CDR2 FQNEAQ (reference sequence). Trimming cost V 1 base and J 3 bases, with 7 bases left between them. CDR3 loop: CASSLVRRYEQYF. The CDR3 nucleotides are TGTGCCAGCAGCTTAGTTCGGCGCTACGAGCAGTACTTC.

On this clonotype: Because it lacks the conserved phenylalanine or tryptophan at the end, this CDR3 is likely a read error. The chain is built from TRBV30 and TRBJ2-2; TRBD2 matches 9 bases. Germline CDR1 GTSNPN, CDR2 SVGIG (reference sequence). J gave up 6 bases and V 1 base, and 3 bases lay outside the gene matches. The CDR3 runs to 14 residues. The chain's CDR3 is CAWSDIAGAGELFL. CDR3 sequence (DNA): TGTGCCTGGAGTGATATAGCGGGAGCCGGGGAGCTGTTTCTT.

About this clonotype itself: A much more abundant neighbour one base away suggests this may be a read error. This chain joins TRBV11-2 and TRBJ2-1, with TRBD1 identical over 7 bases. The CDR3 loop spans 15 amino acids. Germline values: CDR1 SGHAT, CDR2 FQNNGV. CDR3 sequence reads: CASSQGVGSHNEQFF. As DNA, the CDR3 is TGTGCCAGCAGCCAGGGGGTGGGCTCCCACAATGAGCAGTTCTTC.

On this clonotype itself: The junction and the germline gene differ at one end; a read error may be behind it. The chain links TRBV29-1 to TRBJ2-2, with TRBD1 as a possible D gene (6 bases). Germline V gives CDR1 SQVTM, CDR2 ANQGSEA. The CDR3 extends over 14 amino acids. The chain's CDR3 is CSVESGVNTWELFF. The CDR3 DNA reads as TGCAGCGTTGAGTCAGGGGTGAACACCTGGGAGCTGTTTTTT.

To note about this clonotype: This could be a read error, since a much larger clone is one nucleotide away. The chain couples TRBV5-1 to TRBJ2-1, with a weak D call TRBD2 (5 bases). In germline, CDR1 is SGHRS, CDR2 YFSETQ. The CDR3 sequence is 13 residues long. V lost 7 bases to trimming and J lost 1 base, with 9 bases between them. CDR3 bases: TGCGCCAGCGGGAGAATTTCCTACAATGAGCAGTTCTTC. Amino acid sequence: CASGRISYNEQFF.

On this clonotype: A much larger clone differs by one base, so this may be a read error. CDR3 sequence: CASSPSGRVAGELLF. The CDR3, as DNA: TGTGCCAGCAGCCCTAGCGGGAGGGTCGCCGGGGAGCTGTTATTT. This chain links TRBV11-2 with TRBJ2-2; 12 nucleotides match TRBD2. In germline, CDR1 is SGHAT, CDR2 FQNNGV. This CDR3 is built from 15 residues.

V gene TRBV11-2 combines with J gene TRBJ2-1, with no clear D. This CDR3 spans 15 amino acids. CDR1 is SGHAT and CDR2 is FQNNGV in the germline V gene. CDR3 sequence: CTGTIDLSSYNEQFF. DNA for the CDR3: TGTACCGGCACCATAGACTTGAGCTCCTACAATGAGCAGTTCTTC.

This clonotype was detected only a few times. The V gene is TRBV7-9, the J gene TRBJ1-6; D not resolved. Per the germline V gene, CDR1 is SEHNR and CDR2 is FQNEAQ (reference sequence). The CDR3 spans 14 residues. V shed 1 base and J shed 7 bases, with 8 bases lying between them. The CDR3 loop reads CASSLELKNSPLHF. The CDR3 bases are TGTGCCAGCAGCTTAGAGTTGAAGAATTCACCCCTCCACTTT.

Note on this clonotype: Being one base from a much bigger clone, this may be a read error. V and J are TRBV29-1 and TRBJ1-1, with a weak D call TRBD1 (5 bases). CDR3 length: 13 amino acids. CDR1 SQVTM and CDR2 ANQGSEA come from the germline V gene. The CDR3 DNA reads TGCAGCGCCGCAGGGACGGTGAACACTGAAGCTTCCTTT. The encoded protein is CSAAGTVNTEASF.

The table lists this clonotype with a few counts. It may be a read error: a sequence one base away is much more abundant. The chain is built from TRBV29-1 and TRBJ1-1, with D possibly TRBD1 on 6 matching bases. Germline V gives CDR1 SQVTM, CDR2 ANQGSEA. The CDR3 runs 16 residues. DNA of the CDR3: TGCAGCGTAGAGAGTTCTTTTACAGGGCCGAACACTGAAGCTCTCTTT. It specifies CSVESSFTGPNTEALF.

V usage is TRBV30 and J usage is TRBJ2-1; possible D gene TRBD2, 5 bases. Germline V gives CDR1 GTSNPN, CDR2 SVGIG (reference sequence). The CDR3 extends over 13 amino acids. Trimming stripped 0 bases from V and 9 bases from J, with 12 bases between. The CDR3 is CAWSVGLEGEQFF. DNA of the CDR3: TGTGCCTGGAGTGTAGGACTTGAAGGTGAGCAGTTCTTC.

The CDR3 protein is CASSFPGQGTGELFF. DNA of the CDR3: TGTGCCAGCAGCTTCCCAGGACAGGGCACCGGGGAGCTGTTTTTT. This chain joins TRBV7-9 and TRBJ2-2; 8 nucleotides align to TRBD1. The J segment lost 4 bases and the V segment lost 3 bases, leaving 4 bases of the junction unmatched. CDR3 length equals 15 residues. CDR1 is SEHNR and CDR2 is FQNEAQ in the germline V gene (reference sequence).

As concerns this clonotype: A much larger clone differs from this one at a single base, so this may be a read error. The CDR3 protein is CASTGLAGGAREQYF. CDR3 sequence (DNA): TGTGCCAGCACCGGACTAGCGGGAGGGGCACGGGAGCAGTACTTC. The chain joins TRBV6-6 to TRBJ2-7, with 15 bases identical to TRBD2. Germline V gene lookup returns CDR1 MNHNY and CDR2 SVGAGI (reference sequence). The CDR3 has 15 residues. Germline trimming cut 7 bases from V and 7 bases from J; bases unmatched to any gene: 8.

Note on this clonotype: A much more abundant neighbour one base away suggests this may be a read error. V gene TRBV6-1 combines with J gene TRBJ1-6; 9 bases map to TRBD1. The CDR3 sequence is 13 residues long. Trimming cost V 9 bases and J 7 bases; bases outside gene matches: 4. Germline V gene lookup returns CDR1 MNHNS and CDR2 SASEGT. DNA of the CDR3: TGTGCCAGTATCGGGACAGGGAATTCACCCCTCCACTTT. Protein product: CASIGTGNSPLHF.

This clonotype was observed a few times. The rearrangement joins TRBV7-9 to TRBJ2-5, with TRBD2 matching over 8 bases. There are 16 residues in the CDR3. Per the germline V gene, CDR1 is SEHNR and CDR2 is FQNEAQ (reference sequence). The junction had 12 bases not matched to a gene; V was cut back by 5 bases and J by 4 bases. The CDR3 is CASSTRLAGLSETQYF. CDR3 DNA: TGTGCCAGCAGCACAAGATTAGCGGGACTGTCAGAGACCCAGTACTTC.

Regarding this clonotype: The germline gene is not matched at one end of the junction; a read error may be the cause. The chain uses TRBV11-2 and TRBJ2-5; no firm D call. Per germline, CDR1 SGHAT and CDR2 FQNNGV. This CDR3 has 11 amino acids. CDR3 coding DNA: TGTACCAGCAGTCCCAAAGAGACTCAGTGCTTC. It specifies CTSSPKETQCF.

The table lists this clonotype with a few counts. The genes are TRBV7-9 and TRBJ2-2; 10 bases match TRBD1. The germline V gene encodes CDR1 SEHNR and CDR2 FQNEAQ (reference sequence). The CDR3 length is 16 residues. Trimming cost V 5 bases and J 6 bases; bases outside gene matches: 9. The CDR3 DNA is TGTGCCAGCAGCCCTCCGGGACAGGGGTTTTCCGGGGAGCTGTTTTTT. This codes for CASSPPGQGFSGELFF.

Of note for this clonotype: One base away lies a much larger clone, so this may be a sequencing read error. The chain is built from TRBV4-2 and TRBJ2-2; 9 positions match TRBD2. CDR3 size: 17 residues. J was trimmed by 5 bases and V by 3 bases; bases with no gene match: 10. CDR1 LGHNA and CDR2 YNFKEQ come from the germline V gene. DNA of the CDR3: TGTGCCAGCAGCCATGATTGGGCGGGAGGGAGGACCGGGGAGCTGTTTTTT. This encodes CASSHDWAGGRTGELFF.

With regard to this clonotype: A single base separates this from a much larger clone, so it may be a read error. CDR3 sequence (DNA): TGTGTCAGCAGTTACTCAGGACAGGGGGCTTTCTTT. Translated: CVSSYSGQGAFF. V is TRBV6-6 and J is TRBJ1-1; 9 bases map to TRBD1. Germline assignment: CDR1 MNHNY and CDR2 SVGAGI (reference sequence). The CDR3 extends over 12 amino acids.

Remarks on this clonotype: This clone may be a read error of a much larger clone one base away. The chain carries TRBV4-1 and TRBJ2-5, with D possibly matching TRBD1 (8 bases). The CDR3 contains 15 residues. Germline V gene sequence: CDR1 MGHRA, CDR2 YSYEKL. The DNA of the CDR3 is TGCGCCAGCAGCCTTGGACAGGGAGGGGGAGAGACCCGGTACTTC. It encodes CASSLGQGGGETRYF.